The clone carrying this TCR beta chain was counted between two and nine times. Its antigen remains unidentified. This sample is drawn from a study of PD-1 blockade in classical Hodgkin lymphoma. Overall study: Every 2 weeks, patients got 3 mg/kg intravenous nivolumab.

Measured with immunoSEQ multiplex PCR; TCRdb has only the in-frame clones, and not every one. The repertoire holds about 37,000 clones, with 88% as singletons. Every single patient, without exception, relapsed after autologous stem cell transplantation, and brentuximab vedotin exposure varied. V was trimmed by 3 bases and J by 0 bases, leaving 17 bases between them. This CDR3 region has 17 residues. Germline V gene sequence: CDR1 MNHEY, CDR2 SMNVEV (reference sequence). Study-level findings and limits: Complete responders showed a baseline diversity that resembled the diversity of newly diagnosed patients. Compared with baseline, CD4+ but not CD8+ TCR diversity had risen significantly by C4D1.

The J gene is TRBJ1-1, the V gene TRBV27; D is possibly TRBD1 (6 bases). This TCR came from a human donor with classical Hodgkin lymphoma. Specimen: peripheral blood mononuclear cells (PBMCs), collected before the second cycle of nivolumab. In nucleotides, the CDR3 is TGTGCCAGCAGTTTGTTGGCAGGTTGGGACATGAACACTGAAGCTTTCTTT. Protein product: CASSLLAGWDMNTEAFF.